This paragraph reports one T cell receptor (beta chain). The antigen remains unidentified. The data were taken from a study of blood T cells in healthy people across ages. V was trimmed by 3 bases and J by 2 bases, leaving 16 bases between them. Germline loops: CDR1 DFQATT, CDR2 SNEGSKA (reference sequence). The CDR3 is made up of 15 amino acids. Findings and caveats of the study: PBMCs left unsorted prevented a conclusive naive versus antigen-experienced comparison.

It was with a sample-barcoded 5' primer and a J-beta primer mix that a second PCR of roughly 7 to 12 cycles was run. Template switching added a 12-random-nucleotide identifier to every cDNA molecule. No fewer than 2.5 million CDR3-containing paired-end reads came from each sample. TCRdb reprocessed the 5' RACE reads via MiXCR and lists one record per CDR3 protein. The sample records about a million distinct CDR3 sequences, roughly 51% being singletons. Input material: blood. The chain recombines TRBV20-1 with TRBJ1-1; D call uncertain. The clonotype originates from a woman aged 60-75 years in good health. The CDR3 DNA reads TGCAGTGCTAGGATTTGGTCGGAGATTAACACTGAAGCTTTCTTT. The encoded protein is CSARIWSEINTEAFF.